The 14 T cell receptor beta chains below were found in one sample sequenced in a study of blood T cell repertoires in COVID-19. The table came from immunoSEQ multiplex PCR; TCRdb's copy has only in-frame clones and leaves some out. The data show roughly 180,000 clones, almost 85% seen once. What was sequenced was PBMCs or T cells enriched from blood (not recorded which). Every receptor here comes from a man in his forties or fifties who had recovered from COVID-19.

The rearrangement joins TRBV5-5 to TRBJ1-1; 9 bases line up with TRBD1. Germline CDR1 reads SGHKS; CDR2 reads YYEKEE (reference sequence). Trimming removed 7 bases from V and 6 bases from J; junction bases left unmatched: 10. This CDR3 contains 14 residues. This CDR3 reads CASASGTGSPEAFF. DNA for the CDR3: TGTGCCAGCGCCTCCGGGACAGGGAGTCCTGAAGCTTTCTTT.

The chain has TRBV11-2 and TRBJ2-5; 7 bases match TRBD1. Unmatched junction bases numbered 4, after V lost 4 bases and J lost 2 bases. In germline, CDR1 is SGHAT, CDR2 FQNNGV. The CDR3 consists of 14 residues. In DNA form, the CDR3 reads TGTGCCAGCAGCTCCCGACAGGGTCAAGAGACCCAGTACTTC. Translation gives CASSSRQGQETQYF. The full variable domain, with the rest looked up from reference TRBV11-2 and TRBJ2-5, is EAGVAQSPRYKIIEKRQSVAFWCNPISGHATLYWYQQILGQGPKLLIQFQNNGVVDDSQLPKDRFSAERLKGVDSTLKIQPAKLEDSAVYLCASSSRQGQETQYFGPGTRLLVL.

This clone was picked up a small number of times. CDR3 coding DNA: TGTGCCAGCAGCTATCAGTCGTCTCATGAGGGCAACAGACAAGAAGGAGCTTTCTTT. As protein: CASSYQSSHEGNRQEGAFF. The J gene is TRBJ1-1, the V gene TRBV6-6, with D unclear. Germline CDR1 is MNHNY and CDR2 is SVGAGI (reference sequence). Between the trimmed V and J ends, which lost 6 bases and 10 bases, there was a span of 36 bases. The CDR3 sequence is 19 residues long.

The chain carries TRBV2 and TRBJ1-2; 7 bases fit TRBD1. V was clipped by 4 bases and J by 5 bases; unmatched bases: 7. Germline CDR1 reads SNHLY; CDR2 reads FYNNEI. The CDR3 totals 14 residues. The CDR3 protein is CASSGGDRFYGYTF. CDR3 coding DNA: TGTGCCAGCAGTGGGGGGGACAGATTTTATGGCTACACCTTC. Drawing the rest from reference TRBV2 and TRBJ1-2, the complete variable domain is EPEVTQTPSHQVTQMGQEVILRCVPISNHLYFYWYRQILGQKVEFLVSFYNNEISEKSEIFDDQFSVERPDGSNFTLKIRSTKLEDSAMYFCASSGGDRFYGYTFGSGTRLTVV.

V usage is TRBV6-5 and J usage is TRBJ1-6, with 9 nucleotides matching TRBD1. The V gene's germline CDR1 is MNHEY and CDR2 SVGAGI. The CDR3 totals 15 residues. V trimming: 4 bases; J trimming: 7 bases; junction bases outside the gene matches: 5. This CDR3 is CASSFSGQGNSPLHF. CDR3 nucleotide sequence: TGTGCCAGCAGTTTCTCGGGACAGGGAAATTCACCCCTCCACTTT.

J is TRBJ1-1 and V is TRBV28; D possibly corresponds to TRBD1 (6 bases). The germline V gene has CDR1 MDHEN and CDR2 SYDVKM. V shed 6 bases and J shed 4 bases, with 12 bases lying between them. This CDR3 is 13 amino acids long. The CDR3: CASRGYRVTEAFF. Written as DNA, the CDR3 is TGTGCCAGCAGGGGATACAGGGTCACTGAAGCTTTCTTT.

V and J are TRBV10-2 and TRBJ2-7, with D possibly being TRBD2 (6 bases). The germline CDR1 and CDR2 sequences are WSHSY and SAAADI. The CDR3 is 14 residues long. The germline V and J ends were trimmed by 4 bases and 2 bases, with 12 bases remaining between them. The CDR3 coding sequence is TGCGCCAGCAGTGTTCTAGCGACCACCTACGAGCAGTACTTC. Residues: CASSVLATTYEQYF.

V usage is TRBV5-1 and J usage is TRBJ2-2; 9 positions agree with TRBD2. V shed 0 bases and J 4 bases; nucleotides not matched to a gene: 10. CDR1 is SGHRS and CDR2 is YFSETQ in the germline V gene. This CDR3 is built from 18 residues. The CDR3 sequence is CASSLAAGGLRSTGELFF. The CDR3 DNA follows: TGCGCCAGCAGCTTGGCAGCGGGGGGTCTACGAAGCACCGGGGAGCTGTTTTTT.

This chain joins TRBV19 and TRBJ2-5, with D perhaps matching TRBD1 (6 bases). Trimming took off 3 bases at V and 6 bases at J, with 14 bases between the two ends. Germline-derived CDR1 and CDR2 are LNHDA and SQIVND (reference sequence). The CDR3 runs 14 residues. The CDR3 region is CASSMGAGAKTQYF. Here the CDR3 DNA reads TGTGCCAGTAGTATGGGGGCCGGGGCGAAGACCCAGTACTTC.

This clone was seen a handful of times. The CDR3 reads CASSLYPDRSYEQYF. CDR3 nucleotide sequence: TGTGCCAGCAGTTTATACCCCGACAGATCCTACGAGCAGTACTTC. The rearrangement uses TRBV28 and TRBJ2-7; D possibly corresponds to TRBD1 (5 bases). Trimming pared 1 base from V and 1 base from J, leaving 11 bases between. In germline, CDR1 is MDHEN, CDR2 SYDVKM. CDR3 size: 15 residues.

The genes are TRBV5-1 and TRBJ2-7; D unclear. Per the germline V gene, CDR1 is SGHRS and CDR2 is YFSETQ. The CDR3 totals 15 residues. Trimming removed 4 bases from V and 0 bases from J, with 14 bases in between. The CDR3 DNA reads TGCGCCAGCAGCGACCCCTTGCGGATCTCCTACGAGCAGTACTTC. Its translation is CASSDPLRISYEQYF. Supplemented by reference TRBV5-1 and TRBJ2-7, the full variable domain reads KAGVTQTPRYLIKTRGQQVTLSCSPISGHRSVSWYQQTPGQGLQFLFEYFSETQRNKGNFPGRFSGRQFSNSRSEMNVSTLELGDSALYLCASSDPLRISYEQYFGPGTRLTVT.

This clone appeared a single time. The rearrangement joins TRBV4-1 to TRBJ2-7, with D maybe TRBD2 (6 bases). The CDR3 covers 16 residues. The germline V gene has CDR1 MGHRA and CDR2 YSYEKL. V shed 0 bases and J shed 0 bases, with 12 bases lying between them. Here the CDR3 DNA reads TGCGCCAGCAGCCAAGAAGGGACTTTCAGCTCCTACGAGCAGTACTTC. It yields the protein CASSQEGTFSSYEQYF.

In this sample, this clone turned up once. CDR3 residues: CSIQGGPSGNTIYF. In DNA form, the CDR3 reads TGCAGCATTCAGGGGGGACCCTCTGGAAACACCATATATTTT. The chain joins TRBV29-1 to TRBJ1-3, with 7 nucleotides matching TRBD1. The trim removed 8 bases at V and 0 bases at J, leaving 7 bases unmatched. Looked up from germline, CDR1 is SQVTM and CDR2 is ANQGSEA. The CDR3 contains 14 residues.

The V and J genes are TRBV9 and TRBJ1-3; weak D call: TRBD1 (6 bases). Germline loops: CDR1 SGDLS, CDR2 YYNGEE. Trimming stripped 0 bases from V and 2 bases from J, with 15 bases between. The CDR3 has 17 residues. The chain's CDR3 is CASSVAGATGTGNTIYF. The CDR3 bases are TGTGCCAGCAGCGTAGCGGGTGCTACAGGGACTGGAAACACCATATATTTT.